The rows below give T cell receptor beta chains drawn from one sample of a study of Tregs in tolerant kidney transplant recipients. Repertoires were generated with immunoSEQ multiplex PCR, while TCRdb's copy carries only in-frame clones and drops some. The sample gives around 86,000 clones, over 75% of which show up once; more than 1.5% is in the top ten. Sample: CD4+ T cells from blood (PBMCs), taken 24 months after the transplant. Receptors were obtained from a human patient who received a combined kidney and bone marrow transplant. The graft donor may account for some of the T cells. Both conserved end residues are part of each CDR3. A D gene is named only where the DNA matches it firmly. Part of the rows lack a size; the others show once, few, many or a class for expanded clones.

CDR3nt: TGTGCCTCGACAGGGGGGGACCCCAATCAGCCCCAGCATTTT
CDR3aa: CASTGGDPNQPQHF
j_gene: TRBJ1-5
d_gene: TRBD1
abundance: NA
v_gene: TRBV10-3

CDR3nt: TGTGCCAGCAGCTCGCCCGGGGGGACAACTAATGAAAAACTGTTTTTT
CDR3aa: CASSSPGGTTNEKLFF
j_gene: TRBJ1-4
d_gene: NA
abundance: NA
v_gene: TRBV9

CDR3nt: TGTGCCAGCAGCCCCGGGGACAGGGTTGACTATGGCTACACCTTC
CDR3aa: CASSPGDRVDYGYTF
j_gene: TRBJ1-2
d_gene: TRBD1
abundance: few
v_gene: TRBV7-2

CDR3nt: TGTGCCACCAGCAGAGAAGCGGGAGGGGGTGAGCAGTTCTTC
CDR3aa: CATSREAGGGEQFF
j_gene: TRBJ2-1
d_gene: TRBD2
abundance: NA
v_gene: TRBV15

CDR3nt: TGTGCCAGCAGCGCCGGGGGAGTGAACACTGAAGCTTTCTTT
CDR3aa: CASSAGGVNTEAFF
j_gene: TRBJ1-1
d_gene: NA
abundance: NA
v_gene: TRBV5-4

CDR3nt: TGTGCCAGCAGCTTTGCGGGATCCTCTAATTCACCCCTCCACTTT
CDR3aa: CASSFAGSSNSPLHF
j_gene: TRBJ1-6
d_gene: NA
abundance: few
v_gene: TRBV7-8

CDR3nt: TGTGCCAGCAGTTACGCCCTCGGACAGCCCTACGAGCAGTACTTC
CDR3aa: CASSYALGQPYEQYF
j_gene: TRBJ2-7
d_gene: NA
abundance: NA
v_gene: TRBV6-5

CDR3nt: TGTGCCAGCAGCTTACTTTCCGAGCAGTACTTC
CDR3aa: CASSLLSEQYF
j_gene: TRBJ2-7
d_gene: NA
abundance: few
v_gene: TRBV7-2

CDR3nt: TGCAGTGCCACAGGGGTAGATGGCTACACCTTC
CDR3aa: CSATGVDGYTF
j_gene: TRBJ1-2
d_gene: TRBD1
abundance: NA
v_gene: TRBV20-1

CDR3nt: TGTGCCAGCAGCAGGGACAGGGGAGATTCACCCCTCCACTTT
CDR3aa: CASSRDRGDSPLHF
j_gene: TRBJ1-6
d_gene: TRBD1
abundance: few
v_gene: TRBV7-3

CDR3nt: TGTGCCAGCAGCAGGCAGGGGTCTAGCACAGATACGCAGTATTTT
CDR3aa: CASSRQGSSTDTQYF
j_gene: TRBJ2-3
d_gene: NA
abundance: few
v_gene: TRBV27

CDR3nt: TGTGCCAGCAGCGTAGTTGGGACAGGGGGCTACAATGAGCAGTTCTTC
CDR3aa: CASSVVGTGGYNEQFF
j_gene: TRBJ2-1
d_gene: TRBD1
abundance: NA
v_gene: TRBV9

CDR3nt: TGTGCCAGCAGCCACAGGGCAGATACGCAGTATTTT
CDR3aa: CASSHRADTQYF
j_gene: TRBJ2-3
d_gene: NA
abundance: NA
v_gene: TRBV6-1

CDR3nt: TGTGCCAGCAGTTTATCAGACAGGGGGCTCGATACGCAGTATTTT
CDR3aa: CASSLSDRGLDTQYF
j_gene: TRBJ2-3
d_gene: TRBD1
abundance: once
v_gene: TRBV27

CDR3nt: TGCGCCAGCAGCCAAGTGGACATGGGTATAGTGACCGGGGAGCTGTTTTTT
CDR3aa: CASSQVDMGIVTGELFF
j_gene: TRBJ2-2
d_gene: NA
abundance: NA
v_gene: TRBV4-1

CDR3nt: TGTGCCAGCAGCCTCCCCGGGTCAGGGGGAACCACAGATACGCAGTATTTT
CDR3aa: CASSLPGSGGTTDTQYF
j_gene: TRBJ2-3
d_gene: TRBD1
abundance: once
v_gene: TRBV4-2

CDR3nt: TGTGCCAGCAGCTTAGACAGGGTCGGGAACATTCAGTACTTC
CDR3aa: CASSLDRVGNIQYF
j_gene: TRBJ2-4
d_gene: TRBD1
abundance: NA
v_gene: TRBV5-4

CDR3nt: TGTGCCAGCAGTGGCGACAGGGGTGGGGATGGCTACACCTTC
CDR3aa: CASSGDRGGDGYTF
j_gene: TRBJ1-2
d_gene: TRBD1
abundance: NA
v_gene: TRBV28

CDR3nt: TGCGCCAGCAGCGGGGGCGAATTGTGGCATTCACCCCTCCACTTT
CDR3aa: CASSGGELWHSPLHF
j_gene: TRBJ1-6
d_gene: NA
abundance: NA
v_gene: TRBV5-1

CDR3nt: TGTGCCAGCAGAAGGACAGGGGGCTCTTACGAGCAGTACTTC
CDR3aa: CASRRTGGSYEQYF
j_gene: TRBJ2-7
d_gene: TRBD1
abundance: NA
v_gene: TRBV2

CDR3nt: TGTGCCAGCAGCCCCGGGGCGACAGGGTGGAATTCACCCCTCCACTTT
CDR3aa: CASSPGATGWNSPLHF
j_gene: TRBJ1-6
d_gene: TRBD1
abundance: NA
v_gene: TRBV7-2

CDR3nt: TGTGCCAGCAGCCCCGCCGGGAAGGGGAGGAGCACCGGGGAGCTGTTTTTT
CDR3aa: CASSPAGKGRSTGELFF
j_gene: TRBJ2-2
d_gene: NA
abundance: NA
v_gene: TRBV7-3

CDR3nt: TGTGCCAGCAGCCCCGCAGGGGGCCCAAACAACGAGCAGTACTTC
CDR3aa: CASSPAGGPNNEQYF
j_gene: TRBJ2-7
d_gene: TRBD1
abundance: NA
v_gene: TRBV7-3

CDR3nt: TGCGCCAGCAGCTCGACACTCCAAGAGACCCAGTACTTC
CDR3aa: CASSSTLQETQYF
j_gene: TRBJ2-5
d_gene: NA
abundance: once
v_gene: TRBV5-1

CDR3nt: TGTGCCAGCAGCTATAGCGGGGGTAGCTCCTACGAGCAGTACTTC
CDR3aa: CASSYSGGSSYEQYF
j_gene: TRBJ2-7
d_gene: TRBD2
abundance: NA
v_gene: TRBV11-2

CDR3nt: TGTGCCAGTAGTATCCAGGGAAGGAATGAGCAGTTCTTC
CDR3aa: CASSIQGRNEQFF
j_gene: TRBJ2-1
d_gene: NA
abundance: NA
v_gene: TRBV19

CDR3nt: TGTGCCATCAGTGCGGGGGTCACAGATACGCAGTATTTT
CDR3aa: CAISAGVTDTQYF
j_gene: TRBJ2-3
d_gene: NA
abundance: NA
v_gene: TRBV10-3

CDR3nt: TGTGCCAGCAGCTTAGTTAGTATCTCCAAAAACATTCAGTACTTC
CDR3aa: CASSLVSISKNIQYF
j_gene: TRBJ2-4
d_gene: NA
abundance: NA
v_gene: TRBV7-9

CDR3nt: TGCGCCAGCAGCCCGACATGGAGGGACACTGAAGCTTTCTTT
CDR3aa: CASSPTWRDTEAFF
j_gene: TRBJ1-1
d_gene: NA
abundance: NA
v_gene: TRBV4-1

CDR3nt: TGTGCCAGCAGCTTAGAGGGGACAGACAATCAGCCCCAGCATTTT
CDR3aa: CASSLEGTDNQPQHF
j_gene: TRBJ1-5
d_gene: TRBD1
abundance: NA
v_gene: TRBV7-2

CDR3nt: TGCGCCAGCAGCTTGGCCCTCTCGGGACAGAGCACAGATACGCAGTATTTT
CDR3aa: CASSLALSGQSTDTQYF
j_gene: TRBJ2-3
d_gene: TRBD1
abundance: NA
v_gene: TRBV5-1

CDR3nt: TGTGCCAGCAGCTTCGGGGGTACGGGAAACACCGGGGAGCTGTTTTTT
CDR3aa: CASSFGGTGNTGELFF
j_gene: TRBJ2-2
d_gene: NA
abundance: NA
v_gene: TRBV5-6

CDR3nt: TGCGCCAGCAGCTTGGTGCTAGCGGGGGCCTTGTGGACCGGGGAGCTGTTTTTT
CDR3aa: CASSLVLAGALWTGELFF
j_gene: TRBJ2-2
d_gene: TRBD2
abundance: NA
v_gene: TRBV5-1

CDR3nt: TGTGCCAGCAGCTCCCGGACTAGCGATCATGAGCAGTTCTTC
CDR3aa: CASSSRTSDHEQFF
j_gene: TRBJ2-1
d_gene: TRBD2
abundance: NA
v_gene: TRBV11-3

CDR3nt: TGTGCCAGCTCACCACGGGAGGCGGGAGCCACTCAAAAACTGTTTTTT
CDR3aa: CASSPREAGATQKLFF
j_gene: TRBJ1-4
d_gene: NA
abundance: NA
v_gene: TRBV18

CDR3nt: TGTGCCAGCAGTTACCGCACTAGCGGGAGCATAGAGACCCAGTACTTC
CDR3aa: CASSYRTSGSIETQYF
j_gene: TRBJ2-5
d_gene: TRBD2
abundance: NA
v_gene: TRBV6-5

CDR3nt: TGTGCCAGCAGCCTGGGGGGGGCTGGGGAGACCCAGTACTTC
CDR3aa: CASSLGGAGETQYF
j_gene: TRBJ2-5
d_gene: NA
abundance: NA
v_gene: TRBV7-9

CDR3nt: TGTGCCAGCAGCCAGGACAGGGGGAATTCACCCCTCCACTTT
CDR3aa: CASSQDRGNSPLHF
j_gene: TRBJ1-6
d_gene: TRBD1
abundance: NA
v_gene: TRBV27

CDR3nt: TGTGCCAGCAGTAAACAGGGTATTGGAACAGATACGCAGTATTTT
CDR3aa: CASSKQGIGTDTQYF
j_gene: TRBJ2-3
d_gene: NA
abundance: NA
v_gene: TRBV6-5

CDR3nt: TGTGCCAGCAGTTTGTTTGCGGCCGGGAATTCCCCCCTCCACTTT
CDR3aa: CASSLFAAGNSPLHF
j_gene: TRBJ1-6
d_gene: NA
abundance: NA
v_gene: TRBV28

CDR3nt: TGTGCCAGCAGCCTAACCGGGACAGGGACTACCGGGGAGCTGTTTTTT
CDR3aa: CASSLTGTGTTGELFF
j_gene: TRBJ2-2
d_gene: TRBD1
abundance: NA
v_gene: TRBV7-8

CDR3nt: TGCGCCAGCAGCTTAGCACAGGGGACCTACGAGCAGTACTTC
CDR3aa: CASSLAQGTYEQYF
j_gene: TRBJ2-7
d_gene: TRBD1
abundance: once
v_gene: TRBV5-1

CDR3nt: TGTGCCAGCAGCCGACTAGCGGGAGTTGGAACCGGGGAGCTGTTTTTT
CDR3aa: CASSRLAGVGTGELFF
j_gene: TRBJ2-2
d_gene: TRBD2
abundance: NA
v_gene: TRBV7-2

CDR3nt: TGTGCCAGCCCCCCGAATCCGGGACAGGGGGCCTACAATGAGCAGTTCTTC
CDR3aa: CASPPNPGQGAYNEQFF
j_gene: TRBJ2-1
d_gene: TRBD1
abundance: NA
v_gene: TRBV28

CDR3nt: TGTGCCAGCAGCGCACTCGGGGGGATGGACACCGGGGAGCTGTTTTTT
CDR3aa: CASSALGGMDTGELFF
j_gene: TRBJ2-2
d_gene: TRBD2
abundance: NA
v_gene: TRBV7-3

CDR3nt: TGTGCCACCAGCAGGACAGTCGAGCAGTACTTC
CDR3aa: CATSRTVEQYF
j_gene: TRBJ2-7
d_gene: NA
abundance: NA
v_gene: TRBV15

CDR3nt: TGTGCCAGCTCACCACGTCAGGGACTGAACTATGGCTACACCTTC
CDR3aa: CASSPRQGLNYGYTF
j_gene: TRBJ1-2
d_gene: NA
abundance: NA
v_gene: TRBV18

CDR3nt: TGTGCCAGCAGCTCAGGGGTTTGGCATCAGCCCCAGCATTTT
CDR3aa: CASSSGVWHQPQHF
j_gene: TRBJ1-5
d_gene: NA
abundance: once
v_gene: TRBV11-2

CDR3nt: TGTGCCAGCAGCTTAGTACAGGGCACCCAAGCTAACTATGGCTACACCTTC
CDR3aa: CASSLVQGTQANYGYTF
j_gene: TRBJ1-2
d_gene: NA
abundance: NA
v_gene: TRBV7-9

CDR3nt: TGTGCCAGCAGCGTAATAGGGGCGCGGGGTCATAGTACAGATACGCAGTATTTT
CDR3aa: CASSVIGARGHSTDTQYF
j_gene: TRBJ2-3
d_gene: NA
abundance: NA
v_gene: TRBV9

CDR3nt: TGTGCCAGCAGTTTGGGACAGGGTAGGGGAAACACCATATATTTT
CDR3aa: CASSLGQGRGNTIYF
j_gene: TRBJ1-3
d_gene: TRBD1
abundance: NA
v_gene: TRBV6-6

CDR3nt: TGTGCCAGCAGCCAACAGACATATAATTCACCCCTCCACTTT
CDR3aa: CASSQQTYNSPLHF
j_gene: TRBJ1-6
d_gene: NA
abundance: few
v_gene: TRBV4-2

CDR3nt: TGTGCCAGCAGTGTCGACAGGGTTACTGAGCAGTTCTTC
CDR3aa: CASSVDRVTEQFF
j_gene: TRBJ2-1
d_gene: TRBD1
abundance: few
v_gene: TRBV6-1

CDR3nt: TGCAGCGTTGAGAGGGCTAGCGGGAGTCTGAATGAGCAGTTCTTC
CDR3aa: CSVERASGSLNEQFF
j_gene: TRBJ2-1
d_gene: TRBD2
abundance: once
v_gene: TRBV29-1

CDR3nt: TGTGCCATCAGTGTTGACAATATCATCACTGAAGCTTTCTTT
CDR3aa: CAISVDNIITEAFF
j_gene: TRBJ1-1
d_gene: NA
abundance: NA
v_gene: TRBV10-3

CDR3nt: TGTGCCAGCAGTGAAAGGGGCCCCCAGGATGAGCAGTTCTTC
CDR3aa: CASSERGPQDEQFF
j_gene: TRBJ2-1
d_gene: NA
abundance: NA
v_gene: TRBV6-1

CDR3nt: TGTGCCAGCTCACCAGTCGCGGGAGGTAATGAGCAGTTCTTC
CDR3aa: CASSPVAGGNEQFF
j_gene: TRBJ2-1
d_gene: TRBD2
abundance: NA
v_gene: TRBV18

CDR3nt: TGTGCCAGCAGCCGGACAGGGGCGGCCACCGGGGAGCTGTTTTTT
CDR3aa: CASSRTGAATGELFF
j_gene: TRBJ2-2
d_gene: TRBD1
abundance: NA
v_gene: TRBV9